This T cell receptor (beta chain) was profiled in a study of shared clonotypes between healthy human individuals. Overall study results and limits: Only blood samples were collected, and tissue repertoires likely differ. Shared clonotypes: 4.5% to 5% naive CD4, around 3.7% naive CD8, under 2.5% memory CD4, about 0.4% memory CD8.

Remarks on this clone: Its matching antigen is unknown.

CDR1 SGDLS and CDR2 YYNGEE come from the germline V gene. Trimming left V 7 bases short and J 3 bases short, with 16 bases between. The CDR3 is 15 amino acids. Repertoires were generated with immunoSEQ multiplex PCR, while TCRdb's copy carries only in-frame clones and drops some. The sample holds fewer than 3 million clones, roughly 90% seen once. Sequencing was done on a sample of naive CD4+ T cells from PBMCs. Subset defined: CD45RA+ positively selected. J is TRBJ2-2 and V is TRBV9, with a weak D call TRBD1 (5 bases). The clonotype originates from a man aged 18-30 years in good health. Some clones in this sample may be carry-over from other donors' samples. The CDR3 protein is CASGINTGYTGELFF. The CDR3 nucleotides are TGTGCCAGCGGCATTAATACAGGATACACCGGGGAGCTGTTTTTT.